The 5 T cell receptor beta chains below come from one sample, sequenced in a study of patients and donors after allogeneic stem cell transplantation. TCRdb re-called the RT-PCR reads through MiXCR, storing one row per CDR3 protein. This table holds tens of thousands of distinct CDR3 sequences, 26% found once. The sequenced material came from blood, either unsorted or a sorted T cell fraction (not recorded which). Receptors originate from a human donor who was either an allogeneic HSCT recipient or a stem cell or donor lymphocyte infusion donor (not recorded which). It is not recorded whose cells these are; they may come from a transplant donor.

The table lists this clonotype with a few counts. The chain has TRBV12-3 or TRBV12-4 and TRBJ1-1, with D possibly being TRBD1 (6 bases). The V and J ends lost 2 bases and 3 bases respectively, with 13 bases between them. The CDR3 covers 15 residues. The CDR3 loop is CASSLRGAEDTEAFF. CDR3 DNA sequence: TGTGCCAGCAGTTTACGGGGGGCGGAGGACACTGAAGCTTTCTTT.

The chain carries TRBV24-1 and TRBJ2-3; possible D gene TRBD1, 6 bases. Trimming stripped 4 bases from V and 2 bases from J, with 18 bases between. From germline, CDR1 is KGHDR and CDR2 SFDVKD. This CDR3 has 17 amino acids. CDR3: CATSDPSEPGDTDTQYF. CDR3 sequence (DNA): TGTGCCACCAGTGACCCGTCTGAGCCAGGGGACACAGATACGCAGTATTTT.

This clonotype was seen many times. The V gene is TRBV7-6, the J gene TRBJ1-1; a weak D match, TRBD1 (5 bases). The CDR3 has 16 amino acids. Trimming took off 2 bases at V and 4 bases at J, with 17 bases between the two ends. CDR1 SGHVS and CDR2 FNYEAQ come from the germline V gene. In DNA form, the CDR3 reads TGTGCCAGCAGCTTACCGGTGGGGGGTCGGGCCACTGAAGCTTTCTTT. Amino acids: CASSLPVGGRATEAFF.

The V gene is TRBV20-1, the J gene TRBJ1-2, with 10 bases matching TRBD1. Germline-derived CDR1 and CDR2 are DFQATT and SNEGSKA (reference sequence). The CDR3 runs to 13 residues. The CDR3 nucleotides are TGCAGCGTCGGACAGGGGGAGAACTATGGCTACACCTTC. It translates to CSVGQGENYGYTF.

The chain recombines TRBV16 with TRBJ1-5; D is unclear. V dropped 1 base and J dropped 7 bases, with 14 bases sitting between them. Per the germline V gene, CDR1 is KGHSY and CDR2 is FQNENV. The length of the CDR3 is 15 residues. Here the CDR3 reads CASSQWKGSKQPQHF. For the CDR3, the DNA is TGTGCCAGCAGCCAATGGAAGGGATCGAAACAGCCCCAGCATTTT.